Shown below are 18 T cell receptor beta chains from a single sample sequenced in a study of blood T cell repertoires in COVID-19. Assay: immunoSEQ multiplex PCR; the TCRdb copy retains only in-frame clones and omits some. The data show more than 110,000 clones, with roughly four fifths seen just once and 3.5% to 5.5% held by the top ten. The sequenced sample consisted of peripheral blood. Source of these receptors: a woman over 75 with active or convalescent COVID-19.

The chain combines TRBV6-2 or TRBV6-3 with TRBJ1-4, with no clear D. Between the trimmed V and J ends, which lost 0 bases and 0 bases, there was a span of 23 bases. The CDR3 length is 21 residues. Germline CDR1 and CDR2: MNHEY and SVGEGT. The CDR3 protein is CASSYSKLLGQVVSTNEKLFF. In DNA, the CDR3 is TGTGCCAGCAGTTACTCGAAGCTTCTGGGTCAGGTGGTTTCAACTAATGAAAAACTGTTTTTT.

CDR3 coding DNA: TGTGCCAGCACCCTCCACGGGGGGCCTAATGAAAAACTGTTTTTT. Protein sequence: CASTLHGGPNEKLFF. V and J are TRBV6-6 and TRBJ1-4; tentatively, D is TRBD1 (6 bases). The CDR3 extends over 15 amino acids. V lost 7 bases and J lost 3, with 15 bases in between. Germline loops: CDR1 MNHNY, CDR2 SVGAGI (reference sequence).

This clone was detected only a few times. This chain uses TRBV9 with TRBJ1-1; 7 nucleotides line up with TRBD1. CDR3 length equals 14 residues. Looked up from germline, CDR1 is SGDLS and CDR2 is YYNGEE. V shed 3 bases and J 4 bases; nucleotides not matched to a gene: 6. CDR3 DNA sequence: TGTGCCAGCAGCGAGACAGGGCCGGCCACTGAAGCTTTCTTT. It is translated as CASSETGPATEAFF.

The chain combines TRBV5-1 with TRBJ1-3; 7 positions agree with TRBD1. V shed 0 bases and J 2 bases; nucleotides not matched to a gene: 2. Per the germline V gene, CDR1 is SGHRS and CDR2 is YFSETQ. This CDR3 spans 15 amino acids. CDR3: CASSLEGAPGNTIYF. The CDR3 nucleotides read TGCGCCAGCAGCTTGGAGGGGGCGCCTGGAAACACCATATATTTT.

This rearrangement joins TRBV5-3 to TRBJ1-6; D not resolved. TRBV5-3 is classed as an ORF, of uncertain function. V was clipped by 2 bases and J by 5 bases, with 8 bases between them. CDR3 size: 14 residues. Written as DNA, the CDR3 is TGTGCCAGAAGCTTAACAAATAATAATTCACCCCTCCACTTT. It codes for CARSLTNNNSPLHF.

The rearrangement joins TRBV7-9 to TRBJ1-1, with D unclear. This CDR3 has 15 residues. Trimming shortened V by 5 bases and J by 4 bases, and 17 bases separated the two germline ends. Germline V gives CDR1 SEHNR, CDR2 FQNEAQ (reference sequence). This CDR3 reads CASSTSPTRGTEAFF. The CDR3 bases are TGTGCCAGCAGCACGAGCCCCACTCGGGGCACTGAAGCTTTCTTT. The whole variable domain, filled in from reference TRBV7-9 and TRBJ1-1, reads DTGVSQNPRHKITKRGQNVTFRCDPISEHNRLYWYRQTLGQGPEFLTYFQNEAQLEKSRLLSDRFSAERPKGSFSTLEIQRTEQGDSAMYLCASSTSPTRGTEAFFGQGTRLTVV.

This clone was counted only a few times. J is TRBJ2-1 and V is TRBV7-9; the match to TRBD2 covers 12 bases. V lost 1 base to trimming and J lost 15 bases; unmatched junction nucleotides: 7. This CDR3 is 14 amino acids long. CDR1 SEHNR and CDR2 FQNEAQ come from the germline V gene (reference sequence). The CDR3 region has the DNA TGTGCCAGCAGCTTAGTCGCCCTAGCGGGGGGGTGGTTCTTC. Translated: CASSLVALAGGWFF.

This chain uses TRBV5-1 with TRBJ2-7, with D perhaps TRBD1 (6 bases). CDR1 is SGHRS and CDR2 is YFSETQ in the germline V gene. The V end lost 3 bases, the J end lost 5 bases, and 18 bases lay between the germline ends. This CDR3 has 15 amino acids. CDR3 coding DNA: TGCGCCAGCAGCTCTGACAATAGCAGGGGCCACGAGCAGTACTTC. Protein: CASSSDNSRGHEQYF. Based on the CDR3 plus reference TRBV5-1 and TRBJ2-7, the full variable domain is KAGVTQTPRYLIKTRGQQVTLSCSPISGHRSVSWYQQTPGQGLQFLFEYFSETQRNKGNFPGRFSGRQFSNSRSEMNVSTLELGDSALYLCASSSDNSRGHEQYFGPGTRLTVT.

This clone came up a few times. The rearrangement links TRBV5-4 to TRBJ2-7; 7 nucleotides line up with TRBD1. Germline V gene data show CDR1 as SGHNT and CDR2 as YYREEE (reference sequence). With V trimmed by 5 bases and J by 3 bases, 11 bases remained unmatched. The CDR3 is made up of 15 amino acids. The DNA for the CDR3 is TGTGCCAGCAGATTAGATCCGGGACAGCGCTACGAGCAGTACTTC. As protein: CASRLDPGQRYEQYF.

CDR3 nucleotide sequence: TGTGCCAGCAGCGTGGGGCCGTCCACAGATACGCAGTATTTT. It yields the protein CASSVGPSTDTQYF. This chain connects TRBV9 to TRBJ2-3; a weak D match, TRBD1 (5 bases). Germline values: CDR1 SGDLS, CDR2 YYNGEE. The CDR3 spans 14 residues. The V end was cut by 2 bases, the J end by 2 bases, with 9 bases between.

The rearrangement joins TRBV19 to TRBJ2-1; 8 bases match TRBD1. Per germline, CDR1 LNHDA and CDR2 SQIVND (reference sequence). The trim removed 0 bases at V and 4 bases at J, leaving 8 bases unmatched. The CDR3 has 17 residues. This CDR3 reads CASSIDWQGAGYNEQFF. The CDR3 bases are TGTGCCAGTAGTATAGATTGGCAGGGGGCAGGTTACAATGAGCAGTTCTTC.

The chain uses TRBV15 and TRBJ1-1; D not resolved. This CDR3 spans 15 amino acids. The V and J ends lost 0 bases and 2 bases respectively, with 10 bases between them. Germline V gene sequence: CDR1 LNHNV, CDR2 YYDKDF (reference sequence). CDR3 amino acids: CATSRDGFTNTEAFF. The CDR3 DNA reads as TGTGCCACCAGCAGAGACGGGTTTACCAACACTGAAGCTTTCTTT.

The chain carries TRBV7-3 and TRBJ1-1; tentatively, D is TRBD1 (5 bases). Germline V gives CDR1 SGHTA, CDR2 FQGTGA. V lost 6 bases, J lost 7 bases, and 21 bases lay in between. CDR3 length equals 15 residues. CDR3: CASRKHATEDVEAFF. Written as DNA, the CDR3 is TGTGCCAGCAGAAAACACGCGACAGAGGATGTTGAAGCTTTCTTT.

J is TRBJ2-7 and V is TRBV3-1 (or the pseudogene TRBV3-2); D is possibly TRBD1 (5 bases). The V and J ends lost 5 bases and 2 bases respectively, with 10 bases between them. This CDR3 spans 13 amino acids. Germline CDR1 reads LGHDT; CDR2 reads YNNKEL (reference sequence). The CDR3 DNA reads as TGTGCCAGCAGCAAAAAGGACACCTACGAGCAGTACTTC. Its translation is CASSKKDTYEQYF.

The chain links TRBV19 to TRBJ2-1, with 8 nucleotides matching TRBD1. There are 13 residues in the CDR3. V shed 6 bases and J 5 bases; nucleotides not matched to a gene: 3. CDR1 and CDR2 (germline): LNHDA, SQIVND (reference sequence). DNA of the CDR3: TGTGCCAGTAGGGCGGGACAGGACAATGAGCAGTTCTTC. This codes for CASRAGQDNEQFF.

This chain joins TRBV19 and TRBJ1-6, with D hard to call. The CDR3 length is 14 residues. V was shortened by 3 bases and J by 5 bases, with 8 bases between the two germline ends. Germline V lookup: CDR1 LNHDA, CDR2 SQIVND (reference sequence). The CDR3 reads CASSITSDNSPLHF. The CDR3 DNA reads TGTGCCAGTAGTATTACGTCGGATAATTCACCCCTCCACTTT.

This chain uses TRBV9 with TRBJ1-1, with a tentative D call TRBD1 (6 bases). The CDR3 consists of 13 residues. Trimming left V 3 bases short and J 1 base short, with 7 bases between. Germline CDR1 is SGDLS and CDR2 is YYNGEE. DNA of the CDR3: TGTGCCAGCAGCGAACAGGGGAACACTGAAGCTTTCTTT. Its translation: CASSEQGNTEAFF.

The rearrangement uses TRBV19 and TRBJ1-2; no clear D gene. V lost 5 bases to trimming and J lost 8 bases, with 12 bases between them. The length of the CDR3 is 12 residues. Germline loops: CDR1 LNHDA, CDR2 SQIVND (reference sequence). The CDR3 loop is CASSPRAWGYTF. CDR3 coding DNA: TGTGCCAGTAGTCCGCGGGCTTGGGGCTACACCTTC.